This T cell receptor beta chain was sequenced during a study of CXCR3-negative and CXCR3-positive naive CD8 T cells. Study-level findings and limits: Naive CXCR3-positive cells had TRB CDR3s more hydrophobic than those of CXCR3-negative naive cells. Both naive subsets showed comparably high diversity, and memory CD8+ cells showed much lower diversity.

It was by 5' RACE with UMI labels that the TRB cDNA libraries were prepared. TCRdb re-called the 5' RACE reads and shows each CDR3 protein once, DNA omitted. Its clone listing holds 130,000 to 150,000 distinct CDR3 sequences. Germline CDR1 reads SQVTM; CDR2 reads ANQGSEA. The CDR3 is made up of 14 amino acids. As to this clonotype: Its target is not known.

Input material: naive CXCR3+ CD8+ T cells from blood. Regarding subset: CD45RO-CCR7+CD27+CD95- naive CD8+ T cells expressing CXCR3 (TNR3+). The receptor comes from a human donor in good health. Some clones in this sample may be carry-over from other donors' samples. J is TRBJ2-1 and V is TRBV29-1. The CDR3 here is CSVDVEQSYNEQFF.